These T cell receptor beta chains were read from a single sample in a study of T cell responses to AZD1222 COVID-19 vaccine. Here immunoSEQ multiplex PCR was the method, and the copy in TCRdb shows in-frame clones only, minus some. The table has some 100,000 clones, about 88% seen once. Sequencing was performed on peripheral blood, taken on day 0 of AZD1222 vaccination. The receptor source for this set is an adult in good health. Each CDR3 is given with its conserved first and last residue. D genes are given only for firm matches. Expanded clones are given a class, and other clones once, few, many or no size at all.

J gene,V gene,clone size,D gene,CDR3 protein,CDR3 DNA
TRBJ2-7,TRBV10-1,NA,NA,CASDLGVKEGYEQYF,TGCGCCAGCGATCTAGGGGTCAAGGAGGGCTACGAGCAGTACTTC
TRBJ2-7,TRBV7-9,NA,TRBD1,CASSSPLGQRTYEQYF,TGTGCCAGCAGCTCCCCCCTGGGACAGCGAACCTACGAGCAGTACTTC
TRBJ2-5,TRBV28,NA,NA,CASSSREQIPETQYF,TGTGCCAGCAGTTCCAGAGAACAGATCCCAGAGACCCAGTACTTC
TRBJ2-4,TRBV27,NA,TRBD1,CASLTQGQGQNIQYF,TGTGCCAGCCTTACACAGGGACAGGGACAAAACATTCAGTACTTC
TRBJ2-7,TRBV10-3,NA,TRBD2,CAISEFSTSGSYEQYF,TGTGCCATCAGTGAGTTCTCCACTAGCGGGAGCTACGAGCAGTACTTC
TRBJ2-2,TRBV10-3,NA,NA,CAISGMGNTGELFF,TGTGCCATCAGTGGTATGGGCAACACCGGGGAGCTGTTTTTT
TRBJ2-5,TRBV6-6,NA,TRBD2,CASSYSAAGGETQYF,TGTGCCAGCAGTTACTCGGCAGCGGGAGGCGAGACCCAGTACTTC
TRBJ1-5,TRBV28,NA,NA,CASSFIPPGNTQPQHF,TGTGCCAGCAGCTTTATCCCGCCGGGAAACACTCAGCCCCAGCATTTT
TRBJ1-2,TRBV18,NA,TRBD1,CASSDRDSGGYTF,TGTGCCAGCTCAGACAGGGACTCTGGAGGCTACACCTTC
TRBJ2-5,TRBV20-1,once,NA,CSARDRVSQYF,TGCAGTGCTAGAGATCGGGTGTCCCAGTACTTC
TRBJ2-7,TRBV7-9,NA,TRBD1,CASSLETGEDDEQYF,TGTGCCAGCAGCTTAGAGACAGGGGAGGACGACGAGCAGTACTTC
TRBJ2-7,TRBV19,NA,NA,CASSTGGNGEQYF,TGTGCCAGTAGTACCGGGGGTAACGGCGAGCAGTACTTC
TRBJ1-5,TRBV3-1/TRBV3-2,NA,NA,CASSRTVSNQPQHF,TGTGCCAGCAGCCGTACTGTTAGCAATCAGCCCCAGCATTTT
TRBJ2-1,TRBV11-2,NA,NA,CASSRPTRGVIYNEQFF,TGTGCCAGCAGCCGCCCGACGAGGGGGGTCATCTACAATGAGCAGTTCTTC
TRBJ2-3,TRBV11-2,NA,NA,CASSSAFSGTDTQYF,TGTGCCAGCAGCTCAGCGTTTTCAGGGACGGATACGCAGTATTTT
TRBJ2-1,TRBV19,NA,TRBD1,CATEWDSNEQFF,TGTGCCACCGAATGGGACAGCAATGAGCAGTTCTTC
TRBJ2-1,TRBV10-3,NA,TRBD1,CAISDTNRGSDEQFF,TGTGCCATCAGTGATACCAACAGGGGATCGGATGAGCAGTTCTTC
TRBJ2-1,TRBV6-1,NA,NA,CASSELPGPGEQFF,TGTGCCAGCAGTGAATTGCCCGGGCCGGGTGAGCAGTTCTTC
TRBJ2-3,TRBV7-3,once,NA,CASSLGNTQYF,TGTGCCAGCAGCTTAGGAAATACGCAGTATTTT
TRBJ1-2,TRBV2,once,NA,CASSEGENYGYTF,TGTGCCAGCAGTGAAGGAGAGAACTATGGCTACACCTTC
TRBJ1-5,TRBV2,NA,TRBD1,CASSQQGGYQPQHF,TGTGCCAGCAGCCAACAGGGGGGATACCAGCCCCAGCATTTT
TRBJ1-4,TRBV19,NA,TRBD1,CASSPWTGRNEKLFF,TGTGCCAGTAGTCCATGGACAGGGAGGAATGAAAAACTGTTTTTT
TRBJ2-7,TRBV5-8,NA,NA,CASSSTILARPYEQYF,TGTGCCAGCAGCTCCACCATCTTGGCAAGGCCCTACGAGCAGTACTTC
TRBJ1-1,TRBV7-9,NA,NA,CASSLVEAKDTEAFF,TGTGCCAGCAGCTTAGTTGAAGCTAAGGACACTGAAGCTTTCTTT
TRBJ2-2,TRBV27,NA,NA,CASSFSGDTGELFF,TGTGCCAGCAGTTTCTCGGGCGACACCGGGGAGCTGTTTTTT
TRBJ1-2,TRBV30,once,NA,CAWSDYGYTF,TGTGCCTGGAGCGACTATGGCTACACCTTC
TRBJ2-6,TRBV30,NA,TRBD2,CAWTSGRGLGANVLTF,TGTGCCTGGACTAGCGGTAGGGGTCTTGGGGCCAACGTCCTGACTTTC
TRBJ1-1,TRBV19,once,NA,CASSIAYTEAFF,TGTGCCAGTAGTATAGCTTATACTGAAGCTTTCTTT
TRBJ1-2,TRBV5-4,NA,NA,CASSPDGDPFNYGYTF,TGTGCCAGCAGCCCCGACGGAGACCCCTTTAACTATGGCTACACCTTC
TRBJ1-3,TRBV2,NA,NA,CASRPGGNTIYF,TGTGCCAGCAGGCCCGGGGGAAACACCATATATTTT
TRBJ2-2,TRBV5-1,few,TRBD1,CASSLARQGASGELFF,TGCGCCAGCAGTCTGGCCAGGCAGGGGGCAAGCGGGGAGCTGTTTTTT
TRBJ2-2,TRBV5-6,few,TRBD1,CASSFTGGTGELFF,TGTGCCAGCAGCTTTACAGGGGGCACCGGGGAGCTGTTTTTT
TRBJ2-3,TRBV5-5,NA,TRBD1,CASSPTGGAGIATDTQYF,TGTGCCAGCAGCCCTACAGGGGGCGCCGGTATAGCAACAGATACGCAGTATTTT
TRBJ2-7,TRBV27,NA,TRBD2,CASSPGLAVLWGSFYEQYF,TGTGCCAGCAGCCCGGGACTAGCGGTCTTGTGGGGGTCCTTCTACGAGCAGTACTTC
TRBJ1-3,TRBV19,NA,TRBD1,CASVGQGRNTIYF,TGTGCCAGCGTGGGACAGGGGAGAAACACCATATATTTT
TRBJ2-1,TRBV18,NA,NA,CASSPNTGVTYNEQFF,TGTGCCAGCTCACCAAATACGGGGGTCACCTACAATGAGCAGTTCTTC
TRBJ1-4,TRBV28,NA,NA,CASSLRTLIATNEKLFF,TGTGCCAGCAGTTTAAGGACTCTGATTGCAACTAATGAAAAACTGTTTTTT
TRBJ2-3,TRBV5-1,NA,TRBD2,CASSESIAGVTDTQYF,TGCGCCAGCAGCGAGTCCATAGCGGGAGTCACAGATACGCAGTATTTT